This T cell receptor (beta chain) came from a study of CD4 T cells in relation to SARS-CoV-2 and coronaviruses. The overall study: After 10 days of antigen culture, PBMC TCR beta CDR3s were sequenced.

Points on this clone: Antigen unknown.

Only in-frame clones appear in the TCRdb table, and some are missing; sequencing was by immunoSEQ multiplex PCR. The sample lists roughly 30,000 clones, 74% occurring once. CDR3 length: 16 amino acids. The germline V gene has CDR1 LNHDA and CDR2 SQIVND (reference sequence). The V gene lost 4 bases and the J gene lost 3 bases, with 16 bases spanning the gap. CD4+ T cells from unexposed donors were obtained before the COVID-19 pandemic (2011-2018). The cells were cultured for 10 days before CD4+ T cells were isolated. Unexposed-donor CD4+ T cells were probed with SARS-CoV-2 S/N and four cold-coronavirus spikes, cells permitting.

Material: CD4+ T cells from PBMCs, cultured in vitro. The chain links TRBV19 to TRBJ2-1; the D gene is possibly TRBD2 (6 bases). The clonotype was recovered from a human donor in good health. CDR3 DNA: TGTGCCAGTAGTAGGCAAACTAGCCCCAACTACAATGAGCAGTTCTTC. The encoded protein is CASSRQTSPNYNEQFF.